The 27 T cell receptor beta chains below all came from one sample that was sequenced in a study of blood T cell repertoires in COVID-19. Profiled with immunoSEQ multiplex PCR; TCRdb holds only in-frame clones, not every one. Among 200,000 to 300,000 clones listed, 85% to 90% were seen once. The sequenced sample consisted of PBMCs or T cells enriched from blood (not recorded which). The receptor set was obtained from a man aged 40-50 years who had recovered from COVID-19.

The V call is TRBV10-1, the J call TRBJ1-6; tentative D call: TRBD1 (6 bases). V lost 6 bases and J 6 bases, leaving 15 bases between the germline ends. Germline lookup yields CDR1 WNHNN and CDR2 SYGVQD (reference sequence). CDR3 length: 15 residues. The DNA for the CDR3 is TGCGCCAGCAGCGGGAACAGGGAGCTTAATTCACCCCTCCACTTT. This translates into CASSGNRELNSPLHF.

The J gene is TRBJ1-1, the V gene TRBV28; a weak D match, TRBD1 (5 bases). The germline V gene encodes CDR1 MDHEN and CDR2 SYDVKM. This CDR3 is 11 amino acids long. With 8 bases removed from V and 7 bases from J, the gap between germline ends came to 11 bases. The CDR3 DNA is TGTGCCAGCCCATCAGACAGTGAAGCTTTCTTT. Translated: CASPSDSEAFF.

This sequence joins TRBV19 and TRBJ2-7; 13 nucleotides agree with TRBD2. V dropped 6 bases and J dropped 5; count of bases not matched to a gene: 10. This CDR3 has 16 amino acids. Per the germline V gene, CDR1 is LNHDA and CDR2 is SQIVND (reference sequence). The CDR3 region has the DNA TGTGCCAGTAGCCTAACTAGCGGGAGGGCCTACAACGAGCAGTACTTC. Translation gives CASSLTSGRAYNEQYF.

This sequence joins TRBV6-4 and TRBJ1-5, with 7 bases fitting TRBD1. From germline, CDR1 is MRHNA and CDR2 SNTAGT. J was trimmed by 3 bases and V by 6 bases; bases with no gene match: 5. This CDR3 is built from 14 residues. The CDR3 is CASRPTGLNQPQHF. CDR3 DNA: TGTGCCAGCAGGCCGACAGGGCTCAATCAGCCCCAGCATTTT.

The V and J genes are TRBV5-1 and TRBJ1-4; 10 nucleotides align to TRBD1. This CDR3 has 16 amino acids. J was trimmed by 8 bases and V by 4 bases; bases with no gene match: 11. CDR1 is SGHRS, CDR2 YFSETQ, per germline. The CDR3 nucleotides are TGCGCCAGCAGCCCCCACTCGGGACAGGGGAAAGAAAAACTGTTTTTT. It yields the protein CASSPHSGQGKEKLFF.

V gene TRBV7-8 combines with J gene TRBJ1-1; D gene ambiguous. With 1 base removed from V and 2 bases from J, the gap between germline ends came to 8 bases. Germline loops: CDR1 SGHVS, CDR2 FQNEAQ. The CDR3 is 14 residues long. CDR3 protein: CASSLVSGNTEAFF. In DNA form, the CDR3 reads TGTGCCAGCAGCTTAGTTTCAGGTAACACTGAAGCTTTCTTT.

Turning to this clone: The junction departs from the called germline gene at one end, perhaps through a read error. V usage is TRBV6-1 and J usage is TRBJ2-1; 12 bases are a match to TRBD2. CDR1 is MNHNS and CDR2 is SASEGT in the germline V gene. CDR3 length: 16 amino acids. CDR3 sequence: CASSEALAGGANEQFF. The DNA for the CDR3 is TGTGCCAGCAGCGAAGCGCTAGCGGGAGGGGCGAATGAGCAGTTCTTC.

The CDR3 here is CASQRGSGSSYEQYF. CDR3 bases: TGTGCCAGCCAGAGGGGTAGCGGGAGCTCCTACGAGCAGTACTTC. This chain links TRBV27 with TRBJ2-7; 9 bases map to TRBD2. V lost 8 bases, J lost 0 bases, and 8 bases stayed unmatched. This CDR3 has 15 amino acids. In germline, CDR1 is MNHEY, CDR2 SMNVEV (reference sequence).

This sequence joins TRBV9 and TRBJ2-7; a weak D match, TRBD1 (5 bases). CDR3 length equals 12 residues. V gave up 1 base and J gave up 4 bases, with 6 bases separating them. Germline CDR1 is SGDLS and CDR2 is YYNGEE. CDR3: CASSVQGYEQYF. The CDR3 nucleotides are TGTGCCAGCAGCGTACAGGGTTACGAGCAGTACTTC.

The count of this clone is one. The chain recombines TRBV3-1 (or the pseudogene TRBV3-2) with TRBJ2-3, with D possibly TRBD2 on 5 matching bases. The germline V gene encodes CDR1 LGHDT and CDR2 YNNKEL (reference sequence). Trimming pared 7 bases from V and 8 bases from J, leaving 16 bases between. The CDR3 runs 13 residues. CDR3 amino acids: CASTNSTAGTQYF. CDR3 DNA sequence: TGTGCCAGCACTAACTCGACGGCGGGTACGCAGTATTTT.

The J gene is TRBJ1-2, the V gene TRBV30; 8 nucleotides agree with TRBD1. CDR3 length: 13 amino acids. V lost 2 bases to trimming and J lost 6 bases; unmatched junction nucleotides: 5. Per germline, CDR1 GTSNPN and CDR2 SVGIG (reference sequence). The CDR3 region is CAWSTTGDNGYTF. The CDR3 DNA is TGTGCCTGGAGTACGACAGGGGACAATGGCTACACCTTC. The entire variable domain, with the rest obtained from reference TRBV30 and TRBJ1-2, is as follows: SQTIHQWPATLVQPVGSPLSLECTVEGTSNPNLYWYRQAAGRGLQLLFYSVGIGQISSEVPQNLSASRPQDRQFILSSKKLLLSDSGFYLCAWSTTGDNGYTFGSGTRLTVV.

V is TRBV7-2 and J is TRBJ2-7, with TRBD1 as a possible D gene (5 bases). Germline CDR1 is SGHTA and CDR2 is FQGNSA. The CDR3 is 14 residues long. V was trimmed by 1 base and J by 4 bases, leaving 11 bases between them. The CDR3 nucleotides are TGTGCCAGCAGCTTAGGCCCTACAGGTTACGAGCAGTACTTC. Amino acid sequence: CASSLGPTGYEQYF.

The V and J genes are TRBV30 and TRBJ1-6; D gene uncertain. Germline loops: CDR1 GTSNPN, CDR2 SVGIG (reference sequence). V was clipped by 0 bases and J by 10 bases, with 16 bases between them. This CDR3 region has 15 residues. In DNA form, the CDR3 reads TGTGCCTGGAGTGTACTACTCGGTAAAGGATCACCCCTCCACTTT. Translation gives CAWSVLLGKGSPLHF.

V is TRBV6-4 and J is TRBJ2-2, with 7 bases identical to TRBD2. This CDR3 spans 14 amino acids. Germline lookup yields CDR1 MRHNA and CDR2 SNTAGT. The ends lost 2 bases at V and 4 bases at J; junction bases unmatched: 1. CDR3 in amino acids: CASSDGRATGELFF. CDR3 DNA sequence: TGTGCCAGCAGTGACGGGAGGGCCACCGGGGAGCTGTTTTTT.

The chain recombines TRBV11-2 with TRBJ1-1; 7 bases line up with TRBD1. In germline, CDR1 is SGHAT, CDR2 FQNNGV. With 4 bases clipped from V and 11 bases from J, the junction kept 7 bases outside the gene matches. This CDR3 has 12 amino acids. For the CDR3, the DNA is TGTGCCAGCAGCTCTACAGGGGCAGACGCTTTCTTT. This translates into CASSSTGADAFF.

The chain carries TRBV7-8 and TRBJ2-1; D gene uncertain. The CDR3 has 12 amino acids. The germline CDR1 and CDR2 sequences are SGHVS and FQNEAQ. Trimming took 11 bases from V and 5 from J, leaving 13 bases between them. CDR3 sequence (DNA): TGTGCCCTGCTAGATAGTAACAATGAGCAGTTCTTC. Encoded protein: CALLDSNNEQFF.

This clone appeared many times. CDR3 nucleotide sequence: TGCGCCAGCCGGGGACAGGGGGCGCTCGGTGAAAAACTGTTTTTT. Translating gives CASRGQGALGEKLFF. The chain uses TRBV5-1 and TRBJ1-4; 12 bases line up with TRBD1. Trimming at V came to 7 bases and at J to 7 bases, leaving 8 bases not matched to a gene. This CDR3 is built from 15 residues. The germline CDR1 and CDR2 sequences are SGHRS and YFSETQ.

The V and J genes are TRBV28 and TRBJ2-6; the D is unclear. Trimming took 10 bases from V and 0 from J, leaving 16 bases between them. CDR1 and CDR2 (germline): MDHEN, SYDVKM. The CDR3 has 16 residues. The CDR3 nucleotides read TGTGCCACCATTAACCTTATTAGCTCTGGGGCCAACGTCCTGACTTTC. Its translation is CATINLISSGANVLTF.

The chain has TRBV4-2 and TRBJ1-2; D is unclear. The CDR3 covers 13 residues. Trimming left V 0 bases short and J 4 bases short, with 6 bases between. Germline V lookup: CDR1 LGHNA, CDR2 YNFKEQ. This CDR3 reads CASSQERGYGYTF. Written as DNA, the CDR3 is TGTGCCAGCAGCCAAGAGCGGGGCTATGGCTACACCTTC.

This clone appeared a single time. V is TRBV19 and J is TRBJ1-1, with TRBD1 matching 10 bases. V was pared by 4 bases and J by 1 base, with 6 bases of the junction left unmatched. Germline assignment: CDR1 LNHDA and CDR2 SQIVND (reference sequence). CDR3 size: 16 residues. CDR3 loop: CASSRDRGRANTEAFF. The CDR3 bases are TGTGCCAGTAGTAGGGACAGGGGTCGAGCGAACACTGAAGCTTTCTTT.

This chain uses TRBV15 with TRBJ1-1, with 8 bases that match TRBD1. The CDR3 sequence is 16 residues long. The V gene end was trimmed by 5 bases and the J gene end by 3 bases; junction bases not matched to a gene: 11. Germline values: CDR1 LNHNV, CDR2 YYDKDF (reference sequence). The CDR3 here is CATSGGRGQVDTEAFF. Written as DNA, the CDR3 is TGTGCCACCAGCGGTGGAAGGGGACAGGTCGACACTGAAGCTTTCTTT.

The chain recombines TRBV11-2 with TRBJ2-5; D is unresolved. V lost 5 bases and J 5 bases, leaving 9 bases between the germline ends. In germline, CDR1 is SGHAT, CDR2 FQNNGV. This CDR3 comprises 12 residues. The CDR3 sequence: CASSMYPETQYF. CDR3 nucleotide sequence: TGTGCCAGCAGCATGTATCCGGAGACCCAGTACTTC.

The chain carries TRBV5-6 and TRBJ1-6, with TRBD1 matching 9 bases. Germline V gene lookup returns CDR1 SGHDT and CDR2 YYEEEE. V gave up 6 bases and J gave up 3 bases; unmatched junction bases: 7. CDR3 size: 16 residues. The DNA for the CDR3 is TGTGCCAGCACCCCGGGACAGGGCCGCTATAATTCACCCCTCCACTTT. It encodes CASTPGQGRYNSPLHF.

Written as DNA, the CDR3 is TGTGCCAGCAGCTTGGTGTCGGGGGGCCACAATGAGCAGTTCTTC. Its translation: CASSLVSGGHNEQFF. The chain joins TRBV5-6 to TRBJ2-1; D perhaps matches TRBD2 (7 bases). With 0 bases removed from V and 5 bases from J, the gap between germline ends came to 12 bases. Germline V gene lookup returns CDR1 SGHDT and CDR2 YYEEEE. This CDR3 is 15 amino acids long.

The J gene is TRBJ2-2, the V gene TRBV2; D gene uncertain. The V end lost 3 bases, the J end lost 1 base, and 9 bases lay between the germline ends. The CDR3 covers 15 residues. Germline V lookup: CDR1 SNHLY, CDR2 FYNNEI. DNA for the CDR3: TGTGCCAGCAGTGAGTTACAGCTGAACACCGGGGAGCTGTTTTTT. It translates to CASSELQLNTGELFF.

CDR3 DNA sequence: TGTGCCAGCAGCCATGGCGGGACTGGACACTACGAGCAGTACTTC. Translating it yields CASSHGGTGHYEQYF. The chain joins TRBV7-9 to TRBJ2-7; D possibly corresponds to TRBD2 (6 bases). The CDR3 extends over 15 amino acids. Deletions cut 5 bases from V and 3 bases from J, with 17 bases between. CDR1 and CDR2 from the germline V gene are SEHNR and FQNEAQ (reference sequence). Using reference TRBV7-9 and TRBJ2-7 for the parts outside the CDR3, the full variable domain is DTGVSQNPRHKITKRGQNVTFRCDPISEHNRLYWYRQTLGQGPEFLTYFQNEAQLEKSRLLSDRFSAERPKGSFSTLEIQRTEQGDSAMYLCASSHGGTGHYEQYFGPGTRLTVT.

V and J are TRBV29-1 and TRBJ2-3, with TRBD2 identical over 11 bases. Germline V lookup: CDR1 SQVTM, CDR2 ANQGSEA. The CDR3 loop spans 16 amino acids. The V gene end was trimmed by 5 bases and the J gene end by 5 bases; junction bases not matched to a gene: 12. The CDR3 loop reads CSVNLETSGARDTQYF. The CDR3 DNA follows: TGCAGCGTTAATCTTGAGACTAGCGGGGCCAGAGATACGCAGTATTTT.